This is a list of T cell receptor beta chains from one sample in a study of CD8+CD57+ T cells in acquired aplastic anemia. TCRdb analysed the reads with MiXCR anew, one entry per CDR3 protein. The data contain about 190,000 distinct CDR3 sequences, around 50% of them singletons. Material: sorted CD4+, CD8+, or CD8+CD57+ T cells (not recorded which) from PBMCs. The source is a human donor in good health, serving as a control. CDR3s include the opening cysteine and the closing phenylalanine or tryptophan. D genes are given only for firm matches. For some rows the clone size is stated as once, few or many, or as a class when expanded; others skip it.

many TRBJ1-2 - TRBV5-6 TGTGCCAGCAGACAGTCTAACTATGGCTACACCTTC CASRQSNYGYTF
- TRBJ1-1 - TRBV7-9 TGTGCCAGCAGTTCCACCGGGAACATTGAAGCTTTCTTT CASSSTGNIEAFF
few TRBJ2-2 - TRBV7-2 TGTGCCAGCAGCACCCCCTTCGAGGCCGGGGAGCTGTTTTTT CASSTPFEAGELFF
many TRBJ2-7 - TRBV7-2 TGTGCCAGCAGCTTAAGGGGTGAGCAGTACTTC CASSLRGEQYF
many TRBJ1-4 - TRBV4-1 TGCGCCAGCAGCCAAGTCATAGGGGTGGGTGAAAAACTGTTTTTT CASSQVIGVGEKLFF
- TRBJ2-1 - TRBV7-2 TGTGCCAGCAGCTCCGCCGGGAGTTACAATGAGCAGTTCTTC CASSSAGSYNEQFF
- TRBJ1-2 - TRBV29-1 TGCAGCGTTGAGGAGGGAGTAGGGGGCTACACCTTC CSVEEGVGGYTF
- TRBJ2-7 TRBD1 TRBV24-1 TGTGCCACCAGTCTAACAGGGGTTCGGGAGCAGTACTTC CATSLTGVREQYF
- TRBJ1-2 - TRBV29-1 TGCAGCGCGGGCAGCACCCACTATGGCTACACCTTC CSAGSTHYGYTF
few TRBJ2-5 - TRBV18 TGTGCCAGCTCACCAACTGAGATCCAAGAGACCCAGTACTTC CASSPTEIQETQYF
many TRBJ2-2 - TRBV12-3/TRBV12-4 TGTGCCAGCAGCTTCACGGTAGGAACCGGGGAGCTGTTTTTT CASSFTVGTGELFF
many TRBJ2-5 - TRBV5-6 TGTGCCAGCAGCTTGGCCGGAGGCTACTCGAAGACCCAGTACTTC CASSLAGGYSKTQYF
- TRBJ1-5 TRBD1 TRBV25-1 TGTGCCAGCCGTACAGGGGAGAGGCAGCCCCAGCATTTT CASRTGERQPQHF
- TRBJ1-2 TRBD1 TRBV5-1 TGCGCCAGCAGCTTGGTGGGACAGGGAGCCTATGGCTACACCTTC CASSLVGQGAYGYTF
many TRBJ1-4 - TRBV20-1 TGCAGTGCTAGCAGTCTTAATGAAAAACTGTTTTTT CSASSLNEKLFF
many TRBJ1-1 - TRBV25-1 TGTGCCAGCAGTGAATCCGGACAGTTAGAAGCTTTCTTT CASSESGQLEAFF
many TRBJ1-1 - TRBV5-5 TGTGCCAGCAGCTTTCGCTTTTCAAATCAGGGAGTTGAAGCTTTCTTT CASSFRFSNQGVEAFF
once TRBJ2-1 - TRBV19 TGTGCCAGTAGTCCCCCTGGGTATAGCTCCTACAATGAGCAGTTCTTC CASSPPGYSSYNEQFF
- TRBJ1-4 - TRBV9 TGTGCCAGCAGCGTAGATGGATCGACTAATGAAAAACTGTTTTTT CASSVDGSTNEKLFF
many TRBJ1-4 - TRBV6-1 TGTGCCACCTCAGGGATGGCTAATGAAAAACTGTTTTTT CATSGMANEKLFF
many TRBJ2-7 TRBD2 TRBV10-3 TGTGCCATCAGTGGTCAGACTAGCGGGGGGGCGGGGGAGCAGTACTTC CAISGQTSGGAGEQYF
- TRBJ2-3 TRBD1 TRBV24-1 TGTGCCACCAGTGATCCTGAGACAGGGGGCCAAGATACGCAGTATTTT CATSDPETGGQDTQYF
many TRBJ1-1 TRBD1 TRBV5-6 TGTGCCAGCAGAACGGGACAGGCGAACACTGAAGCTTTCTTT CASRTGQANTEAFF
many TRBJ1-2 TRBD1 TRBV14 TGTGCCAGCAGCCAAGTAGGGACAGGGGGCTCGGGCGGCTACACCTTC CASSQVGTGGSGGYTF
many TRBJ2-1 - TRBV6-6 TGTGCCAGCAGTCGAACTGACCGCTCCTACAATGAGCAGTTCTTC CASSRTDRSYNEQFF